The present T cell receptor beta chain was sequenced within a study of cytomegalovirus exposure and HLA in healthy donors. Study-wide context: Ancestry clustering placed around 81% of several hundred genotyped donors in the Caucasian-associated cluster. Study-wide points: The study listed some 160 cytomegalovirus-associated TCR beta chains. A few CMV-associated chains were confirmed in vitro to be specific for CMV antigens. High sensitivity and specificity were reportedly achieved when the classifier diagnosed cytomegalovirus status.

In the case of this clone: What it binds is unknown.

PCR employed 60 Vbeta and 13 Jbeta primers. Generated by immunoSEQ multiplex PCR, the TCRdb table keeps only in-frame clones and is missing some. In the table there are approximately 130,000 clones, 75% to 90% of which are singletons. The CDR3 has 14 residues. From germline, CDR1 is SGHTA and CDR2 FQGNSA. The V and J ends lost 3 bases and 5 bases, in that order; junction bases with no gene match: 3. The V call is TRBV7-2, the J call TRBJ2-2; TRBD2 aligns across 7 bases. Sequences were obtained from PBMCs. The sequence came from a woman aged 40 to 50 in good health and CMV-seropositive. The CDR3 nucleotides read TGTGCCAGCAGCTTTGGGGGGGGAACCGGGGAGCTGTTTTTT. Translating gives CASSFGGGTGELFF.